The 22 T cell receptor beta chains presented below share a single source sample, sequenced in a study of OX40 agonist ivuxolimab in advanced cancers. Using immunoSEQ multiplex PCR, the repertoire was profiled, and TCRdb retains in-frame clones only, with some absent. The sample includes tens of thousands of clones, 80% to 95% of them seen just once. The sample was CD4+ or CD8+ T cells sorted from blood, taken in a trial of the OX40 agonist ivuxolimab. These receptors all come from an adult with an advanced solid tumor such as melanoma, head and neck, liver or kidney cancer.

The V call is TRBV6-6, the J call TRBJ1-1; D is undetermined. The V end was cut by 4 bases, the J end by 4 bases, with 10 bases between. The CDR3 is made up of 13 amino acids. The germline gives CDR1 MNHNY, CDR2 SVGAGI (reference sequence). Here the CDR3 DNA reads TGTGCCAGCAGTTCCCCCCGGGGCACTGAAGCTTTCTTT. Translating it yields CASSSPRGTEAFF.

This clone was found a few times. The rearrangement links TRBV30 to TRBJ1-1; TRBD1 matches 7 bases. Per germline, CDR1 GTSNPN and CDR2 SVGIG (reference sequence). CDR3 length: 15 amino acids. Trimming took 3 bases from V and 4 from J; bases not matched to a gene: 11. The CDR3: CAWRKLGQSATEAFF. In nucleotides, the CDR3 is TGTGCCTGGAGGAAATTGGGACAGAGCGCCACTGAAGCTTTCTTT.

DNA of the CDR3: TGTGCCAGCAGGGGGACAGCCCCCACCGGGGAGCTGTTTTTT. It codes for CASRGTAPTGELFF. V gene TRBV27 combines with J gene TRBJ2-2, with TRBD1 matching 7 bases. The ends lost 6 bases at V and 4 bases at J; junction bases unmatched: 5. This CDR3 contains 14 residues. Germline lookup yields CDR1 MNHEY and CDR2 SMNVEV (reference sequence).

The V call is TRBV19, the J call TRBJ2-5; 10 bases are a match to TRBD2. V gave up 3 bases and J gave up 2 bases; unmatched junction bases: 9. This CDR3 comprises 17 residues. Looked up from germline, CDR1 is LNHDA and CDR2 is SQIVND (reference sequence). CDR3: CASSMGSSGGFQETQYF. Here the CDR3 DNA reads TGTGCCAGTAGTATGGGCTCTAGCGGGGGCTTTCAAGAGACCCAGTACTTC. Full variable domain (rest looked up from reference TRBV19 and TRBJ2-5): DGGITQSPKYLFRKEGQNVTLSCEQNLNHDAMYWYRQDPGQGLRLIYYSQIVNDFQKGDIAEGYSVSREKKESFPLTVTSAQKNPTAFYLCASSMGSSGGFQETQYFGPGTRLLVL.

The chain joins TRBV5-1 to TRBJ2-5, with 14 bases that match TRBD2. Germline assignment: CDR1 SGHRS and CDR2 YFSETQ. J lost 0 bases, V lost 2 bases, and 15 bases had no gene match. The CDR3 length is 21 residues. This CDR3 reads CASSFPPGRTSGGQYQETQYF. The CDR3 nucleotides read TGCGCCAGCAGCTTTCCCCCTGGGAGGACTAGCGGGGGGCAGTACCAAGAGACCCAGTACTTC.

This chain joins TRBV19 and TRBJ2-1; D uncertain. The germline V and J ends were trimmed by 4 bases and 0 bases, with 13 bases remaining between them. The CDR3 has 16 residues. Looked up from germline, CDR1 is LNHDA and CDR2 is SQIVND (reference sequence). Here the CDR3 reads CASSRMAASSYNEQFF. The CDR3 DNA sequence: TGTGCCAGTAGTAGGATGGCGGCTAGCTCCTACAATGAGCAGTTCTTC.

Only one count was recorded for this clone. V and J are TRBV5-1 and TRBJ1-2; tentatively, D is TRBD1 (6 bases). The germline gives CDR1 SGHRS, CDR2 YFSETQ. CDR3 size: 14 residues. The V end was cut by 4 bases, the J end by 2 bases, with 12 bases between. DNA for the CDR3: TGCGCCAGCAGCGGCGGGACATCGAACTATGGCTACACCTTC. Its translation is CASSGGTSNYGYTF.

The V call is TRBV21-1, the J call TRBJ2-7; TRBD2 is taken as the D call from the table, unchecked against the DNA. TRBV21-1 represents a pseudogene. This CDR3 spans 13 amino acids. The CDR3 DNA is TGTGCCAGCAGCAACCGGCGGCTTTACGAGCAGTACGTC. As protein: CASSNRRLYEQYV.

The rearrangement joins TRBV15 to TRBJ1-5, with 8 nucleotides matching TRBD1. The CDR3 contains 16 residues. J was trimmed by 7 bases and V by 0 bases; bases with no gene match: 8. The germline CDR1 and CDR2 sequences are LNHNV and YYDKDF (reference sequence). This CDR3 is CATSRDGQGGVQPQHF. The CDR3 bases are TGTGCCACCAGCAGAGATGGACAGGGCGGCGTCCAGCCCCAGCATTTT.

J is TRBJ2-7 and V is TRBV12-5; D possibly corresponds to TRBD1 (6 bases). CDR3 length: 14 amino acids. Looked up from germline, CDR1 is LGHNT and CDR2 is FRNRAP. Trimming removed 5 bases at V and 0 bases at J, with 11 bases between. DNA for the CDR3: TGTGCTAGTGGTGTCCGGGACATCTCCTACGAGCAGTACTTC. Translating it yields CASGVRDISYEQYF.

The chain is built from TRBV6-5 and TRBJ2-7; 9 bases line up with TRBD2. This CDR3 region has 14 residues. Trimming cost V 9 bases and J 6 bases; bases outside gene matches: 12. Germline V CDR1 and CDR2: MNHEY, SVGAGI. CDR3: CASRRLAESREQYV. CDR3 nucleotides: TGTGCCAGTCGAAGACTAGCGGAGTCTCGCGAGCAGTACGTC.

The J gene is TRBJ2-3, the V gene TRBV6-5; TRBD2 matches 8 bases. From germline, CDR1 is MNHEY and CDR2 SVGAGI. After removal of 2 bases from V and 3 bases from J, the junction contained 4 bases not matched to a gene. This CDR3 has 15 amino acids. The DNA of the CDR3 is TGTGCCAGCAGTTACGCTGGACTAGCAACAGATACGCAGTATTTT. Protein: CASSYAGLATDTQYF.

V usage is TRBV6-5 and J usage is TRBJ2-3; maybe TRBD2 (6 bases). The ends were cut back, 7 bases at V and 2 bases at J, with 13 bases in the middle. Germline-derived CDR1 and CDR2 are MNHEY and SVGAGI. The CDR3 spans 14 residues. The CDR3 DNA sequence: TGTGCCAGCACCCGGCGGGGCAACACAGATACGCAGTATTTT. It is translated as CASTRRGNTDTQYF.

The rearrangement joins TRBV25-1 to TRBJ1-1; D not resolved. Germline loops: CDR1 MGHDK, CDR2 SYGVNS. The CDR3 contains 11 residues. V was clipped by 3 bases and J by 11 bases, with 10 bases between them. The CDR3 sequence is CASSDLLRAFF. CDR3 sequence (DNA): TGTGCCAGCAGTGACCTTCTCAGGGCTTTCTTT.

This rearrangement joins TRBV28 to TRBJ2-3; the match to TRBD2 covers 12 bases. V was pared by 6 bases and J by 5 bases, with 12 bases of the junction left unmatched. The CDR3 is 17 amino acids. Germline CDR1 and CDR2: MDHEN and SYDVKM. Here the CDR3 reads CASRNRVRLAGEDTQYF. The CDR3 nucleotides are TGTGCCAGCAGAAACAGGGTTAGACTAGCGGGGGAAGATACGCAGTATTTT. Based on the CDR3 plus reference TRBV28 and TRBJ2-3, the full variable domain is DVKVTQSSRYLVKRTGEKVFLECVQDMDHENMFWYRQDPGLGLRLIYFSYDVKMKEKGDIPEGYSVSREKKERFSLILESASTNQTSMYLCASRNRVRLAGEDTQYFGPGTRLTVL.

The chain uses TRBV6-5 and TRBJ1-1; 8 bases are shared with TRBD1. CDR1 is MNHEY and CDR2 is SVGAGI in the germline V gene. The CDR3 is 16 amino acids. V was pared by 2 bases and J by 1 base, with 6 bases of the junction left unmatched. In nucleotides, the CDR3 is TGTGCCAGCAGTTACCAGGAAGGACAGGGGAACACTGAAGCTTTCTTT. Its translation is CASSYQEGQGNTEAFF.

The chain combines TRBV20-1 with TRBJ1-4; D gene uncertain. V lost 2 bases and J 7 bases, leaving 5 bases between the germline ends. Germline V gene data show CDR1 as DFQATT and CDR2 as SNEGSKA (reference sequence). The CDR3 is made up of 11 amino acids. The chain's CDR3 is CSARKSEKLFF. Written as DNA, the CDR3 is TGCAGTGCTAGAAAGAGTGAAAAACTGTTTTTT.

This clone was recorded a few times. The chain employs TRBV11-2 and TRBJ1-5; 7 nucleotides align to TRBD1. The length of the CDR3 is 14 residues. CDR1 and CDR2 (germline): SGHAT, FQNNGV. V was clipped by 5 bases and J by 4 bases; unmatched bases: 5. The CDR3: CASSPSTGNQPQHF. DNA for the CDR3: TGTGCCAGCAGCCCTTCGACAGGGAATCAGCCCCAGCATTTT.

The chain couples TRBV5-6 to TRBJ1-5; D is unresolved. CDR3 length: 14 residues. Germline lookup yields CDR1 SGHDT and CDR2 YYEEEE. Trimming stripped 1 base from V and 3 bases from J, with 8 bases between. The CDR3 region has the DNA TGTGCCAGCAGCTTGAAGGGTGACAATCAGCCCCAGCATTTT. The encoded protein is CASSLKGDNQPQHF.

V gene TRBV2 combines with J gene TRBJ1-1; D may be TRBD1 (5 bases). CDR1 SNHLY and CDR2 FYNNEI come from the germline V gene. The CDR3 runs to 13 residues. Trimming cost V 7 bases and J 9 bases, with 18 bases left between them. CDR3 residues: CASTGPGGTKAFF. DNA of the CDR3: TGTGCCAGCACTGGGCCCGGGGGGACCAAAGCTTTCTTT.

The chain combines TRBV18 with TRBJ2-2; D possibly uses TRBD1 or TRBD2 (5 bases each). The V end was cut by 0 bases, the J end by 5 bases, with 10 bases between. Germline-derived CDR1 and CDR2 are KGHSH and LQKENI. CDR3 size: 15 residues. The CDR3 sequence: CASSPPGRDTGELFF. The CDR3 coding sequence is TGTGCCAGCTCACCACCGGGACGAGATACCGGGGAGCTGTTTTTT.

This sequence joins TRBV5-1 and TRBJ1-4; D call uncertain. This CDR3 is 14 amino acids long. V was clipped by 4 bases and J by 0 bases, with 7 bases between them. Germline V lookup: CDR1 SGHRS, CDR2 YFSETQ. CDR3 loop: CASSPSATNEKLFF. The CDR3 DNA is TGCGCCAGCAGCCCTTCTGCAACTAATGAAAAACTGTTTTTT.